Presented here are 26 T cell receptor beta chains from one specimen sequenced in a study of cytomegalovirus exposure and HLA in healthy donors. The PCR used 60 Vbeta and 13 Jbeta primers. Some clones are missing from TCRdb's copy, which holds only in-frame ones; the method was immunoSEQ multiplex PCR. The table lists about 140,000 clones, with about 2.2% in the top ten. The sequenced sample was PBMCs. These receptors all stem from a woman aged 18-29 years in good health and CMV-seronegative.

The V and J genes are TRBV19 and TRBJ1-2; D possibly corresponds to TRBD1 (6 bases). Trimming stripped 3 bases from V and 4 bases from J, with 9 bases between. The CDR3 extends over 13 amino acids. In germline, CDR1 is LNHDA, CDR2 SQIVND (reference sequence). The CDR3 loop reads CASSIGQSYGYTF. DNA of the CDR3: TGTGCCAGTAGTATCGGACAGAGCTATGGCTACACCTTC.

CDR3 residues: CATSRAGREDEQFF. The CDR3 DNA reads TGTGCCACCAGCAGAGCTGGCAGGGAAGATGAGCAGTTCTTC. The chain combines TRBV15 with TRBJ2-1; perhaps TRBD1 as D (5 bases). This CDR3 has 14 residues. Germline lookup yields CDR1 LNHNV and CDR2 YYDKDF (reference sequence). Trimming took 1 base from V and 8 from J, leaving 12 bases between them.

V usage is TRBV30 and J usage is TRBJ2-5; TRBD2 aligns across 9 bases. V gave up 0 bases and J gave up 5 bases; unmatched junction bases: 4. There are 14 residues in the CDR3. In germline, CDR1 is GTSNPN, CDR2 SVGIG (reference sequence). The CDR3 spells CAWSVGLAIETQYF. The CDR3 DNA follows: TGTGCCTGGAGTGTAGGACTAGCGATTGAGACCCAGTACTTC.

The chain uses TRBV25-1 and TRBJ1-2, with D perhaps TRBD1 (5 bases). The germline V gene has CDR1 MGHDK and CDR2 SYGVNS. V was shortened by 2 bases and J by 7 bases, with 14 bases between the two germline ends. The CDR3 extends over 14 amino acids. The CDR3 DNA follows: TGTGCCAGCAGTGAACCAGGGTACCTACGTGGCTACACCTTC. Amino acid sequence: CASSEPGYLRGYTF.

The V gene is TRBV9, the J gene TRBJ2-1; 9 nucleotides line up with TRBD2. With V trimmed by 4 bases and J by 6 bases, 14 bases remained unmatched. This CDR3 contains 17 residues. Germline V gene data show CDR1 as SGDLS and CDR2 as YYNGEE. For the CDR3, the DNA is TGTGCCAGCAGCCCAAGAATAATAGCGGGAGTACCCAATGAGCAGTTCTTC. Translated, it gives CASSPRIIAGVPNEQFF.

CDR3 sequence reads: CASSSLTDTQYF. CDR3 DNA: TGTGCCAGCAGCTCCCTCACAGATACGCAGTATTTT. The J gene is TRBJ2-3, the V gene TRBV11-3; D is uncertain. Germline V CDR1 and CDR2: SGHNT, YENEEA. The CDR3 is 12 amino acids. V was pared by 4 bases and J by 2 bases, with 4 bases between.

This rearrangement joins TRBV5-1 to TRBJ1-5, with D maybe TRBD1 (5 bases). V dropped 4 bases and J dropped 4 bases, with 12 bases sitting between them. The length of the CDR3 is 14 residues. Germline-derived CDR1 and CDR2 are SGHRS and YFSETQ. The CDR3 nucleotides read TGCGCCAGCAGCCTGATGGGGGGGAATCAGCCCCAGCATTTT. Its protein is CASSLMGGNQPQHF.

CDR3 amino acids: CASSVTGDNSPLHF. The CDR3 DNA is TGTGCCAGTAGTGTGACAGGGGATAATTCACCCCTCCACTTT. V is TRBV19 and J is TRBJ1-6; 8 nucleotides agree with TRBD1. The CDR3 is made up of 14 amino acids. V trimming: 5 bases; J trimming: 5 bases; junction bases outside the gene matches: 2. Germline-derived CDR1 and CDR2 are LNHDA and SQIVND (reference sequence). The entire variable domain, with the rest obtained from reference TRBV19 and TRBJ1-6, is as follows: DGGITQSPKYLFRKEGQNVTLSCEQNLNHDAMYWYRQDPGQGLRLIYYSQIVNDFQKGDIAEGYSVSREKKESFPLTVTSAQKNPTAFYLCASSVTGDNSPLHFGNGTRLTVT.

As to this clone: The germline gene is not matched at one end of the junction; a read error may be the cause. The gene calls are TRBV14 and TRBJ1-2; perhaps TRBD1 as D (6 bases). Germline V CDR1 and CDR2: SGHDN, FVKESK. This CDR3 is 11 amino acids long. In DNA, the CDR3 is TGTGCCAGCAGCCAAGCCGGGACAACTCACTTC. Amino acid sequence: CASSQAGTTHF.

The chain carries TRBV4-2 and TRBJ2-3; 13 bases are a match to TRBD2. Looked up from germline, CDR1 is LGHNA and CDR2 is YNFKEQ. CDR3 size: 17 residues. With V trimmed by 8 bases and J by 5 bases, 13 bases remained unmatched. CDR3 sequence: CASSQELAGGPKDTQYF. In DNA form, the CDR3 reads TGTGCCAGCTCCCAAGAACTAGCGGGAGGGCCGAAAGATACGCAGTATTTT.

V and J are TRBV19 and TRBJ2-7; 7 nucleotides match TRBD2. The CDR3 extends over 14 amino acids. Germline V gene sequence: CDR1 LNHDA, CDR2 SQIVND (reference sequence). V gave up 6 bases and J gave up 0 bases; unmatched junction bases: 5. The CDR3 loop is CASRLAESSYEQYF. CDR3 nucleotide sequence: TGTGCCAGTAGGCTAGCGGAGAGCTCCTACGAGCAGTACTTC.

The chain has TRBV6-6 and TRBJ1-1; D unresolved. Trimming took off 6 bases at V and 7 bases at J, with 6 bases between the two ends. CDR3 length: 10 residues. Germline V gene lookup returns CDR1 MNHNY and CDR2 SVGAGI (reference sequence). The CDR3 region is CASSGGEAFF. In nucleotides, the CDR3 is TGTGCCAGCAGCGGCGGTGAAGCTTTCTTT.

The chain employs TRBV6-6 and TRBJ2-7; 8 nucleotides line up with TRBD1. Germline V gene sequence: CDR1 MNHNY, CDR2 SVGAGI (reference sequence). The CDR3 is made up of 15 amino acids. Germline trimming cut 0 bases from V and 0 bases from J; bases unmatched to any gene: 1. CDR3 amino acids: CASSYSGQGSYEQYV. The CDR3 coding sequence is TGTGCCAGCAGTTACTCTGGACAGGGCTCCTACGAGCAGTACGTC.

The chain couples TRBV5-1 to TRBJ2-2; weak D call: TRBD1 (6 bases). The V end was cut by 7 bases, the J end by 7 bases, with 17 bases between. Germline V lookup: CDR1 SGHRS, CDR2 YFSETQ. CDR3 length equals 14 residues. The CDR3 loop reads CASSAGTNGGELFF. The CDR3 nucleotides are TGCGCCAGCTCAGCCGGGACAAACGGCGGGGAGCTGTTTTTT.

J is TRBJ2-7 and V is TRBV7-2, with D maybe TRBD1 (6 bases). V was pared by 4 bases and J by 3 bases, with 13 bases between. CDR3 length equals 14 residues. Germline V CDR1 and CDR2: SGHTA, FQGNSA. The DNA for the CDR3 is TGTGCCAGCAGCTCCCAAGGACAGTTCTACGAGCAGTACTTC. Its translation: CASSSQGQFYEQYF.

Details on this clone: The sample has other DNA sequences that encode this CDR3 too. The rearrangement uses TRBV11-3 and TRBJ1-4, with TRBD1 identical over 7 bases. V shed 1 base, J shed 0 bases, and the junction held 2 bases outside the gene matches. Germline CDR1 reads SGHNT; CDR2 reads YENEEA. The CDR3 sequence is 16 residues long. The DNA for the CDR3 is TGTGCCAGCAGCTTAGGGGACAGTCCAACTAATGAAAAACTGTTTTTT. This gives the protein CASSLGDSPTNEKLFF. Full variable domain (remainder filled in from reference TRBV11-3 and TRBJ1-4): EAGVVQSPRYKIIEKKQPVAFWCNPISGHNTLYWYLQNLGQGPELLIRYENEEAVDDSQLPKDRFSAERLKGVDSTLKIQPAELGDSAVYLCASSLGDSPTNEKLFFGSGTQLSVL.

The V gene is TRBV15, the J gene TRBJ1-2; D is unresolved. In germline, CDR1 is LNHNV, CDR2 YYDKDF (reference sequence). The V end lost 3 bases, the J end lost 6 bases, and 14 bases lay between the germline ends. CDR3 length: 14 residues. In DNA, the CDR3 is TGTGCCACCAGCAGCCAGGTTGGACTAAATGGCTACACCTTC. Translation gives CATSSQVGLNGYTF.

The CDR3 coding sequence is TGCGCCAGCACGTCCGGGGGGCTCCACGAGCAGTACTTC. Its translation is CASTSGGLHEQYF. The chain recombines TRBV10-2 with TRBJ2-7, with D tentatively TRBD2 (7 bases). V dropped 7 bases and J dropped 5 bases, with 15 bases sitting between them. The V gene's germline CDR1 is WSHSY and CDR2 SAAADI. The CDR3 is 13 amino acids.

V and J are TRBV5-1 and TRBJ2-1, with TRBD2 identical over 16 bases. Germline loops: CDR1 SGHRS, CDR2 YFSETQ. The CDR3 is 20 residues long. V shed 4 bases, J shed 4 bases, and the junction held 14 bases outside the gene matches. CDR3 nucleotides: TGCGCCAGCAGCCCCTATCCCGGGACTAGCGGGAGGGAGGGGTACAATGAGCAGTTCTTC. Translated: CASSPYPGTSGREGYNEQFF.

V is TRBV11-2 and J is TRBJ2-7, with a weak D call TRBD1 (5 bases). CDR3 size: 14 residues. Germline CDR1 is SGHAT and CDR2 is FQNNGV. Trimming removed 2 bases from V and 2 bases from J, with 10 bases in between. The chain's CDR3 is CASSLTGRAYEQYV. Written as DNA, the CDR3 is TGTGCCAGCAGCTTAACTGGCAGGGCCTACGAGCAGTACGTC.

The gene calls are TRBV6-1 and TRBJ2-3; D possibly corresponds to TRBD2 (6 bases). In germline, CDR1 is MNHNS, CDR2 SASEGT. This CDR3 comprises 15 residues. V was cut by 6 bases and J by 2 bases, with 15 bases left in between. The CDR3 spells CASRHGREYTDTQYF. CDR3 DNA sequence: TGTGCCAGCAGGCACGGGAGAGAGTACACAGATACGCAGTATTTT.

This chain links TRBV5-4 with TRBJ2-7; 11 nucleotides align to TRBD1. CDR1 and CDR2 from the germline V gene are SGHNT and YYREEE (reference sequence). The CDR3 has 13 amino acids. The junction had 3 bases not matched to a gene; V was cut back by 4 bases and J by 6 bases. The CDR3 region is CASSEGQGGEQYF. Written as DNA, the CDR3 is TGTGCCAGCAGCGAGGGACAGGGGGGCGAGCAGTACTTC.

The rearrangement uses TRBV7-8 and TRBJ1-1; D uncertain. The CDR3 runs to 13 residues. From germline, CDR1 is SGHVS and CDR2 FQNEAQ. Trimming took 5 bases from V and 0 from J, leaving 7 bases between them. The CDR3 DNA is TGTGCCAGCAGCACAAACCTGAACACTGAAGCTTTCTTT. It specifies CASSTNLNTEAFF.

CDR3 sequence: CASSPRGGGSYEQYV. The CDR3 nucleotides read TGTGCCAGCAGCCCCCGAGGAGGGGGCTCCTACGAGCAGTACGTC. V is TRBV7-9 and J is TRBJ2-7; TRBD1 or TRBD2 may be the D gene (6 bases each). Germline CDR1 reads SEHNR; CDR2 reads FQNEAQ (reference sequence). V was trimmed by 5 bases and J by 0 bases, leaving 14 bases between them. The CDR3 is 15 amino acids.

This sequence joins TRBV4-3 and TRBJ1-2; D uncertain. CDR1 is LGHNA, CDR2 YSLEER, per germline. V was clipped by 3 bases and J by 1 base, with 9 bases between them. This CDR3 is 14 amino acids long. The chain's CDR3 is CASSQTHNNYGYTF. Written as DNA, the CDR3 is TGCGCCAGCAGCCAGACACATAATAACTATGGCTACACCTTC.

This sequence joins TRBV11-2 and TRBJ2-5, with D perhaps TRBD2 (5 bases). Germline V gives CDR1 SGHAT, CDR2 FQNNGV. Trimming took 0 bases from V and 3 from J, leaving 17 bases between them. CDR3 size: 17 residues. The CDR3 here is CASSLDSWLAEKETQYF. CDR3 nucleotides: TGTGCCAGCAGCTTAGATAGTTGGCTAGCCGAGAAAGAGACCCAGTACTTC.